The entry that follows covers one TCR beta chain sequence. Antigen: not known. PCR primers comprised 60 Vbeta and 13 Jbeta primers. The repertoire was sequenced with immunoSEQ multiplex PCR; TCRdb's copy has only in-frame clones and lacks some. The table includes around 190,000 clones, approximately 80% detected once. The data originate from a study of cytomegalovirus exposure and HLA in healthy donors. Findings and caveats of the study: Sequencing depth across donors, presence/absence analyses assumed, was roughly uniform. Later analysis showed TCR association rates varying by HLA locus, highest for DRB1 and lowest for HLA-C. Earlier findings revealed that most TCR beta V segments proved productive either about 87% or about 30% of the time.

The germline CDR1 and CDR2 sequences are SGHRS and YFSETQ. V was pared by 2 bases and J by 0 bases, with 15 bases between. This CDR3 comprises 18 residues. The sequencing input was PBMCs. This receptor was taken from a man aged 55 to 70 in good health and CMV-seronegative. The chain carries TRBV5-1 and TRBJ2-6; D remains ambiguous. CDR3 region: CASSFYGQANSGANVLTF. The CDR3 DNA reads as TGCGCCAGCAGCTTCTATGGGCAGGCGAACTCTGGGGCCAACGTCCTGACTTTC.